The next 25 T cell receptor beta chains were all read from a single sample in a study of glioma-infiltrating T cells. Amplification of TCR alpha and beta CDR3 regions from RNA used iRepertoire nested multiplex PCR. TCRdb reanalysed the multiplex PCR reads using MiXCR and keeps one entry per CDR3 protein. The sample records tens of thousands of distinct CDR3 sequences, about 23% being singletons. The sequencing sample was made of glioma tissue, nonneoplastic brain tissue, or PBMCs (not recorded which). These receptors were obtained from a human donor with low-grade glioma or glioblastoma, undergoing nonglioma brain surgery, or in good health (not recorded which).

J is TRBJ1-5 and V is TRBV9; tentative D call: TRBD1 (5 bases). The CDR3 contains 14 residues. V was pared by 4 bases and J by 4 bases, with 12 bases between. Germline values: CDR1 SGDLS, CDR2 YYNGEE. CDR3 sequence: CASSPGKGNQPQHF. The DNA for the CDR3 is TGTGCCAGCAGCCCTGGAAAGGGGAATCAGCCCCAGCATTTT.

With respect to this clonotype: A single base separates this from a much larger clone, so it may be a read error. No conserved phenylalanine or tryptophan ends this CDR3, so it is likely a read error. The J gene is TRBJ2-1, the V gene TRBV6-4, with a weak D call TRBD2 (6 bases). Trimming cost V 4 bases and J 0 bases, with 10 bases left between them. The CDR3 consists of 15 residues. CDR1 is MRHNA and CDR2 is SNTAGT in the germline V gene. The CDR3 coding sequence is TGTGCCAGCAGTGCGGAGGGGAGCTCCTACAATGAGCAGTTCATC. This sequence encodes CASSAEGSSYNEQFI.

The CDR3: CAWSVLVGNSPLHF. CDR3 nucleotides: TGTGCCTGGAGTGTGTTAGTTGGGAATTCACCCCTCCACTTT. V and J are TRBV30 and TRBJ1-6; no clear D. V was trimmed by 0 bases and J by 7 bases, leaving 10 bases between them. The CDR3 is 14 residues long. Germline CDR1 GTSNPN, CDR2 SVGIG (reference sequence).

This clonotype was found a few times. The chain recombines TRBV4-2 with TRBJ2-4; D is perhaps TRBD2 (6 bases). CDR1 is LGHNA and CDR2 is YNFKEQ in the germline V gene. This CDR3 is 14 amino acids long. V was clipped by 0 bases and J by 8 bases, with 11 bases between them. Written as DNA, the CDR3 is TGTGCCAGCAGCCAAGATGGCCGGGGGTACATTCAGTACTTC. Encoded protein: CASSQDGRGYIQYF.

This clonotype was counted ten times or more. This rearrangement joins TRBV20-1 to TRBJ2-5; no clear D. Germline CDR1 reads DFQATT; CDR2 reads SNEGSKA (reference sequence). This CDR3 is 13 amino acids long. V dropped 5 bases and J dropped 2 bases, with 12 bases sitting between them. The CDR3 reads CSAPPSTQETQYF. Written as DNA, the CDR3 is TGCAGTGCTCCGCCTAGTACGCAAGAGACCCAGTACTTC.

This clonotype was recorded many times. The rearrangement uses TRBV5-4 and TRBJ1-1; D is unresolved. V lost 0 bases and J lost 4, with 13 bases in between. CDR1 is SGHNT and CDR2 is YYREEE in the germline V gene (reference sequence). This CDR3 is 15 amino acids long. The CDR3 DNA reads TGTGCCAGCAGCTTGGACCGGCCCGCGGGCACTGAAGCTTTCTTT. Translated, it gives CASSLDRPAGTEAFF.

The rearrangement joins TRBV27 to TRBJ2-7; no firm D call. The CDR3 sequence is 13 residues long. The ends were cut back, 3 bases at V and 2 bases at J, with 8 bases in the middle. Germline V gene lookup returns CDR1 MNHEY and CDR2 SMNVEV (reference sequence). The CDR3 sequence: CASSFDTPYEQYF. The DNA of the CDR3 is TGTGCCAGCAGTTTTGATACCCCCTACGAGCAGTACTTC.

With respect to this clonotype: This may arise from a read error, as a much more abundant clone is one base away. The V and J genes are TRBV4-1 and TRBJ2-1; the D is unclear. The assigned J gene may be wrong: the sequence end matches TRBJ2-7 better. This CDR3 region has 13 residues. Germline CDR1 MGHRA, CDR2 YSYEKL. The CDR3 DNA follows: TGCGCCAGCAGCCAAGGGTCGAACTACGAGCAGTACTTC. Its protein is CASSQGSNYEQYF.

This clonotype was observed at least ten times. The chain employs TRBV5-1 and TRBJ1-2, with D tentatively TRBD1 (5 bases). Germline V gene lookup returns CDR1 SGHRS and CDR2 YFSETQ. Trimming removed 2 bases at V and 7 bases at J, with 9 bases between. The CDR3 totals 12 residues. The CDR3 reads CASSFMGLGYTF. Here the CDR3 DNA reads TGCGCCAGCAGCTTTATGGGACTTGGCTACACCTTC.

This clonotype was recorded at least ten times. The J gene is TRBJ2-7, the V gene TRBV20-1; the D gene is possibly TRBD2 (5 bases). Trimming stripped 5 bases from V and 2 bases from J, with 16 bases between. Germline CDR1 reads DFQATT; CDR2 reads SNEGSKA (reference sequence). The CDR3 is 14 residues long. CDR3 amino acids: CSADNGNPPYEQYF. CDR3 DNA sequence: TGCAGTGCTGATAACGGGAATCCCCCCTACGAGCAGTACTTC.

To note about this clonotype: It may be a read error: a sequence one base away is much more abundant. The chain links TRBV12-3 or TRBV12-4 to TRBJ1-1; 8 bases are a match to TRBD1. V dropped 6 bases and J dropped 4; count of bases not matched to a gene: 7. The CDR3 loop spans 14 amino acids. The CDR3 protein is CASRRTGSGTEAFF. DNA of the CDR3: TGTGCCAGCAGGCGGACAGGGTCTGGCACTGAAGCTTTCTTT.

A few counts support this clonotype. This sequence joins TRBV12-3 or TRBV12-4 and TRBJ1-5; TRBD1 aligns across 8 bases. Trimming cost V 2 bases and J 7 bases; bases outside gene matches: 4. CDR3 length equals 14 residues. CDR3 region: CASSLRTGSQPQHF. The CDR3 nucleotides read TGTGCCAGCAGTTTAAGGACAGGGAGCCAGCCCCAGCATTTT.

The V call is TRBV20-1, the J call TRBJ2-3; unclear D gene. Trimming cost V 3 bases and J 6 bases, with 16 bases left between them. From germline, CDR1 is DFQATT and CDR2 SNEGSKA (reference sequence). The CDR3 sequence is 14 residues long. This chain's CDR3 is CSARALGGEDTQYF. DNA of the CDR3: TGCAGTGCTAGGGCCCTGGGCGGCGAGGATACGCAGTATTTT.

The rearrangement links TRBV3-1 to TRBJ2-3; TRBD1 matches 9 bases. The germline V gene has CDR1 LGHDT and CDR2 YNNKEL (reference sequence). CDR3 length: 12 residues. J lost 8 bases, V lost 5 bases, and 2 bases had no gene match. CDR3 sequence: CASSSDRGTQYF. CDR3 nucleotides: TGTGCCAGCAGCTCGGACAGGGGTACGCAGTATTTT.

The chain carries TRBV12-3 or TRBV12-4 and TRBJ2-7; D gene uncertain. This CDR3 has 14 residues. The V end lost 3 bases, the J end lost 0 bases, and 9 bases lay between the germline ends. The CDR3 DNA reads as TGTGCCAGCAGTTTGGACGGGCCCTCCTACGAGCAGTACTTC. Translating gives CASSLDGPSYEQYF.

In this sample, this clonotype turned up many times. This rearrangement joins TRBV20-1 to TRBJ2-4; D could derive from TRBD1 or TRBD2 (5 bases each). Germline V gene data show CDR1 as DFQATT and CDR2 as SNEGSKA (reference sequence). V was trimmed by 5 bases and J by 9 bases, leaving 26 bases between them. The CDR3 loop spans 16 amino acids. CDR3 residues: CSARPPGPSISGIQYF. CDR3 DNA sequence: TGCAGTGCTCGGCCGCCGGGACCTTCGATCAGTGGCATTCAGTACTTC.

The chain carries TRBV18 and TRBJ2-3, with TRBD1 matching over 8 bases. Trimming removed 2 bases from V and 0 bases from J; junction bases left unmatched: 7. The germline gives CDR1 KGHSH, CDR2 LQKENI. The CDR3 sequence is 17 residues long. The CDR3, as DNA: TGTGCCAGCTCACCAACGCCGGACAGGGATAGCACAGATACGCAGTATTTT. Protein sequence: CASSPTPDRDSTDTQYF.

Turning to this clonotype: Compared with germline, one end of the junction differs, possibly owing to a read error. The chain combines TRBV20-1 with TRBJ1-1; D might be TRBD1 (6 bases). The germline V gene has CDR1 DFQATT and CDR2 SNEGSKA (reference sequence). The CDR3 spans 13 residues. As DNA, the CDR3 is TGCAGTGCTCAGCGACACCCGGGGGCTGAAGATTCCTTT. Its protein is CSAQRHPGAEDSF.

In this sample, this clonotype turned up many times. CDR3 amino acids: CASRPTGNYGYTF. CDR3 coding DNA: TGTGCCAGCAGACCGACAGGCAACTATGGCTACACCTTC. The V and J genes are TRBV28 and TRBJ1-2, with D perhaps TRBD1 (6 bases). CDR3 size: 13 residues. V lost 6 bases to trimming and J lost 2 bases, with 10 bases between them. Per germline, CDR1 MDHEN and CDR2 SYDVKM.

This clonotype has a count of ten or more. This chain connects TRBV20-1 to TRBJ1-4; possibly TRBD1 for D (6 bases). Looked up from germline, CDR1 is DFQATT and CDR2 is SNEGSKA (reference sequence). The V end was cut by 6 bases, the J end by 3 bases, with 14 bases between. The CDR3 consists of 14 residues. The CDR3 bases are TGCAGTGCGGTGCAGGGGATGGCTAATGAAAAACTGTTTTTT. Translated, it gives CSAVQGMANEKLFF.

This clonotype has a count of ten or more. The chain is built from TRBV7-6 and TRBJ2-1; D gene unclear. Per the germline V gene, CDR1 is SGHVS and CDR2 is FNYEAQ. Between the trimmed V and J ends, which lost 5 bases and 9 bases, there was a span of 8 bases. The CDR3 loop spans 11 amino acids. CDR3 sequence reads: CASSLEAEQFF. The DNA for the CDR3 is TGTGCCAGCAGCCTAGAAGCTGAGCAGTTCTTC.

In this sample, this clonotype turned up many times. The V and J genes are TRBV4-1 and TRBJ2-7, with D unclear. This CDR3 has 14 residues. V was trimmed by 4 bases and J by 2 bases, leaving 12 bases between them. Looked up from germline, CDR1 is MGHRA and CDR2 is YSYEKL. In DNA, the CDR3 is TGCGCCAGCAGCCCCTCGGCCCGCCCCTACGAGCAGTACTTC. Its protein product is CASSPSARPYEQYF.

This clonotype came up many times. The chain recombines TRBV20-1 with TRBJ2-5, with a possible D match to TRBD1 (6 bases). The CDR3 totals 13 residues. Germline assignment: CDR1 DFQATT and CDR2 SNEGSKA (reference sequence). Trimming took off 2 bases at V and 4 bases at J, with 11 bases between the two ends. The CDR3 DNA reads TGCAGTGCTAGAACAGGGTGGGGAGAGACCCAGTACTTC. As protein: CSARTGWGETQYF.

This clonotype was detected many times. V gene TRBV4-1 combines with J gene TRBJ2-4, with 11 bases fitting TRBD1. In germline, CDR1 is MGHRA, CDR2 YSYEKL. This CDR3 comprises 16 residues. V lost 0 bases and J lost 3; bases outside the gene matches: 1. The DNA for the CDR3 is TGCGCCAGCAGCCAAGATGGGACAGGGGGCAAAAACATTCAGTACTTC. Translated: CASSQDGTGGKNIQYF.

The CDR3 spells CASSAQGGPDEQYF. CDR3 bases: TGTGCCAGCAGCGCTCAGGGAGGCCCAGACGAGCAGTACTTC. This chain links TRBV12-3 or TRBV12-4 with TRBJ2-7; D is perhaps TRBD2 (6 bases). Trimming shortened V by 6 bases and J by 5 bases, and 17 bases separated the two germline ends. There are 14 residues in the CDR3.